Listed below are T cell receptor beta chains from one sample, sequenced in a study of T cell responses to AZD1222 COVID-19 vaccine. The data were produced by immunoSEQ multiplex PCR, yet TCRdb's version contains in-frame clones alone and is incomplete. The sample has 84,000 or so clones, about nine tenths seen once. Specimen: peripheral blood, collected 28 days after the second AZD1222 dose. Receptor source: an adult who received the AZD1222 COVID-19 vaccine. CDR3s leave out the opening cysteine and the closing phenylalanine or tryptophan. Clone size is stated in some rows and not others, as once, few, many or a class when expanded.

>NA|TRBJ2-5|TRBV7-7
ASSLGLAEEGPETQY
>NA|TRBJ1-2|TRBV7-6
ASSPNGGHYGYT
>few|TRBJ2-2|TRBV30
AWSDLDLSNTGELF
>NA|TRBJ1-1|TRBV6-5
ASSYSSRGNTEAF
>NA|TRBJ1-5|TRBV24-1
ATSGPHVEPQH
>NA|TRBJ2-5|TRBV11-2
ASSLVGLVEDPNLETQY
>NA|TRBJ1-2|TRBV6-5
ASAGYYGYT
>NA|TRBJ2-1|TRBV7-3
ASKDKLNSGRNSSYNEQF
>NA|TRBJ1-5|TRBV4-1
ASSQEGTGVQPQH
>NA|TRBJ1-1|TRBV7-3
ASSRGQGNTEAF
>once|TRBJ1-2|TRBV6-5
ASSRNDAGYGYT
>NA|TRBJ1-5|TRBV12-3/TRBV12-4
ASSLWGYQPQH
>NA|TRBJ2-2|TRBV11-3
ASSGRQGISELF
>NA|TRBJ1-5|TRBV15
ATSREGSGVRDQPQH
>NA|TRBJ2-1|TRBV11-2
ASRKWGNEQF
>NA|TRBJ1-2|TRBV20-1
SARLTRGYT
>NA|TRBJ2-3|TRBV9
ASSHSSGGVTDTQY
>NA|TRBJ2-5|TRBV9
ASSAVVGGQETQY
>NA|TRBJ1-2|TRBV6-1
ASSEEGMGYGYT
>NA|TRBJ1-2|TRBV2
ASRAQELAQSFPMT
>NA|TRBJ1-2|TRBV14
ASSFGQGGYGYT
>NA|TRBJ2-1|TRBV3-1/TRBV3-2
ASSHSGSGDEQF
>NA|TRBJ1-1|TRBV29-1
SVQVPEAF
>NA|TRBJ2-7|TRBV27
ASSYQAGFREQY
>NA|TRBJ1-4|TRBV2
ASSAEPTEGLF
>NA|TRBJ2-2|TRBV9
ASSPRLEQGGELF
>NA|TRBJ1-3|TRBV7-9
ASSPDTASSGNTIY
>NA|TRBJ1-5|TRBV3-1/TRBV3-2
ASSQTWGSNQPQH
>NA|TRBJ2-3|TRBV12-5
ASGSWGDPSTDTQY
>once|TRBJ2-1|TRBV28
ASSREGMGNEQF
>few|TRBJ1-4|TRBV21-1
ATMRWLKLF
>NA|TRBJ2-7|TRBV6-5
ASSPRGQGTREQY
>NA|TRBJ1-4|TRBV30
AWSVVHGEKLF
>NA|TRBJ1-4|TRBV6-5
ASSYSIGRVNEKLF
>NA|TRBJ1-1|TRBV6-5
ASSYGRMNTEAF
>NA|TRBJ1-1|TRBV19
ASRQGGDTEAF
>NA|TRBJ1-2|TRBV7-8
ASSRDRGGYT
>NA|TRBJ1-1|TRBV7-2
ASSLGAGGMDTEAF
>NA|TRBJ2-3|TRBV4-3
ASSHDRVNTQY
>NA|TRBJ2-7|TRBV12-3/TRBV12-4
ASSHRAEQY
>NA|TRBJ2-7|TRBV12-3/TRBV12-4
ASSYDRAIEQY
>NA|TRBJ2-5|TRBV3-1/TRBV3-2
ASSPSAGGWETQY
>NA|TRBJ2-7|TRBV28
ASSRTVGAGGHYEQY
>once|TRBJ1-1|TRBV19
ASILRGNAEAF
>NA|TRBJ1-4|TRBV19
ASRNQMGQGAGEKLF
>NA|TRBJ1-1|TRBV30
AWDRWTTEAF